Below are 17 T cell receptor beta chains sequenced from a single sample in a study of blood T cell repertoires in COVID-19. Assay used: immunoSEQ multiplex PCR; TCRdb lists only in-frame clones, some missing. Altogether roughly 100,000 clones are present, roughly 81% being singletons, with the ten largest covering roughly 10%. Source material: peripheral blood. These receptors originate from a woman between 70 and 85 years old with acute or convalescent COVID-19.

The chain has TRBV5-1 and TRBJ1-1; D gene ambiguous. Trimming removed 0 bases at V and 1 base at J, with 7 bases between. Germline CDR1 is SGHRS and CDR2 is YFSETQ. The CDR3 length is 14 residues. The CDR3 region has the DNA TGCGCCAGCAGCTTGGTTTATCCGAACACTGAAGCTTTCTTT. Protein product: CASSLVYPNTEAFF. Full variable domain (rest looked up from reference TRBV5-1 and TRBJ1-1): KAGVTQTPRYLIKTRGQQVTLSCSPISGHRSVSWYQQTPGQGLQFLFEYFSETQRNKGNFPGRFSGRQFSNSRSEMNVSTLELGDSALYLCASSLVYPNTEAFFGQGTRLTVV.

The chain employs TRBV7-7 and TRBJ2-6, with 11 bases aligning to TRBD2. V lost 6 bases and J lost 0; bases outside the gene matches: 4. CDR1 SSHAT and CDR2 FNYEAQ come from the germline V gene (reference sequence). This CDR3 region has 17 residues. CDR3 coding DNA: TGTGCCAGCAGTCCTAGCGGGGGGCCCTCTGGGGCCAACGTCCTGACTTTC. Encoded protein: CASSPSGGPSGANVLTF.

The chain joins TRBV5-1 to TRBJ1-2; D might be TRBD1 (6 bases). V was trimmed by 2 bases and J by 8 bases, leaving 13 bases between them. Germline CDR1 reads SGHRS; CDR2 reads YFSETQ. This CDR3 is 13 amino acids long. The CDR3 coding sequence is TGCGCCAGCAGCTTCGGCAGGGGAGGGGGCTACACCTTC. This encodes CASSFGRGGGYTF.

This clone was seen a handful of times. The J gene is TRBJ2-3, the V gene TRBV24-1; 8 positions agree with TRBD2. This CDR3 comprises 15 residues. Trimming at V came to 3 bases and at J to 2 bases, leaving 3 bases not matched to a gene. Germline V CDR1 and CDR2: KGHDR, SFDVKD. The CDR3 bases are TGTGCCACCAGTGATAGCGGGGGCCTCACAGATACGCAGTATTTT. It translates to CATSDSGGLTDTQYF.

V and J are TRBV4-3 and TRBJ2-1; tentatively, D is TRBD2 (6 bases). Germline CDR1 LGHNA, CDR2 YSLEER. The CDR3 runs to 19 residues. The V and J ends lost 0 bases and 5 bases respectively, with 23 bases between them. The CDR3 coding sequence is TGCGCCAGCAGCCAAGACCCCCCTCGGGGGAGTGTCCTGAACAATGAGCAGTTCTTC. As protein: CASSQDPPRGSVLNNEQFF.

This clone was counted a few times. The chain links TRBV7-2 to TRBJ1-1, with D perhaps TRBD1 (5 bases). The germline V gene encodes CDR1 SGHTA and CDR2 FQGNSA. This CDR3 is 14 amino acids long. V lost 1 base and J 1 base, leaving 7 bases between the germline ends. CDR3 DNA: TGTGCCAGCAGCTTAGTAAGGGGGAACACTGAAGCTTTCTTT. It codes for CASSLVRGNTEAFF.

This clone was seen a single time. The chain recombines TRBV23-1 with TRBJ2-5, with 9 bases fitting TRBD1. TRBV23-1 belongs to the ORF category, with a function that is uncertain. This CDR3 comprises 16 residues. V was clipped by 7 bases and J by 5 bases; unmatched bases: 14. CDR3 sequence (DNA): TGCGCCAGCACCCCAAGGACAGGGGCGTGGGAGGAGACCCAGTACTTC. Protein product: CASTPRTGAWEETQYF.

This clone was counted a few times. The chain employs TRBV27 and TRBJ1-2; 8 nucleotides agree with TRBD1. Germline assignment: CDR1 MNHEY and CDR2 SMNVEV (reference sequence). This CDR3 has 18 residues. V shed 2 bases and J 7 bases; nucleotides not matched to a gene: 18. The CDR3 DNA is TGTGCCAGCAGTTTAACCCCCTCTTCGACAGGGGAAGGGGGTGGCTACACCTTC. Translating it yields CASSLTPSSTGEGGGYTF.

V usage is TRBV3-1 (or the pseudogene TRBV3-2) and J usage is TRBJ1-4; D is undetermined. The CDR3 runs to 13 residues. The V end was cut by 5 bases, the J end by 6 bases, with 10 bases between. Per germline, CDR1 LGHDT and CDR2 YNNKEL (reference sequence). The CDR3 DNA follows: TGTGCCAGCAGCAGAGCGAAAGATGAAAAACTGTTTTTT. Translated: CASSRAKDEKLFF.

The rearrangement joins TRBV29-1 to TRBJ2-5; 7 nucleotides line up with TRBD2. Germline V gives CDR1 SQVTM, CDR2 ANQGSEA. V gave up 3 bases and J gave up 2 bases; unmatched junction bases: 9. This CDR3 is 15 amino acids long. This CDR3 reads CSVDVGGPGQETQYF. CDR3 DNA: TGCAGCGTTGACGTGGGAGGGCCCGGTCAAGAGACCCAGTACTTC.

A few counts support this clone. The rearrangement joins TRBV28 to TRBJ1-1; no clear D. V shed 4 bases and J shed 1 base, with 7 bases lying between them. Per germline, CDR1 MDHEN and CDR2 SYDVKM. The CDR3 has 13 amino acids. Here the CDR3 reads CASSSHQNTEAFF. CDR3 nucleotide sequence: TGTGCCAGCAGTTCCCATCAGAACACTGAAGCTTTCTTT.

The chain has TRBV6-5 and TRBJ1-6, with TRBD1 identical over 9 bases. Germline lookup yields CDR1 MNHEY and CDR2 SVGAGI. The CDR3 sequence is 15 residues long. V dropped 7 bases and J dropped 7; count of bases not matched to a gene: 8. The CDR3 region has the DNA TGTGCCAGCAAAGCGGACAGGGGAGAGAATTCACCCCTCCACTTT. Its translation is CASKADRGENSPLHF.

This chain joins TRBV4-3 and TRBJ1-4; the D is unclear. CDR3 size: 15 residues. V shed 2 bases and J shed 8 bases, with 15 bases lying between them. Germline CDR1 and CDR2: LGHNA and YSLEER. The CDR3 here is CASSQSGGPGEKLFF. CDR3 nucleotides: TGCGCCAGCAGCCAATCGGGAGGACCAGGAGAAAAACTGTTTTTT.

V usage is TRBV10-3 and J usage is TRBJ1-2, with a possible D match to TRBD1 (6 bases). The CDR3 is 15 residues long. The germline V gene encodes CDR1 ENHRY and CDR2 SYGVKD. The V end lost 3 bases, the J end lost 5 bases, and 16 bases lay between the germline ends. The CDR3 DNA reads TGTGCCATCAGTGACCAGGGGCAAAGGGGATATGGCTACACCTTC. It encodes CAISDQGQRGYGYTF.

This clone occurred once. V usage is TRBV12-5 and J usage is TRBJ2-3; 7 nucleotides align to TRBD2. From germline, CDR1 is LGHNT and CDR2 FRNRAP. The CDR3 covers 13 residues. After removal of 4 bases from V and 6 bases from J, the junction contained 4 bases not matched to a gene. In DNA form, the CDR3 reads TGTGCTAGTGGTTCGACAGCGGGGGATACGCAGTATTTT. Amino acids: CASGSTAGDTQYF.

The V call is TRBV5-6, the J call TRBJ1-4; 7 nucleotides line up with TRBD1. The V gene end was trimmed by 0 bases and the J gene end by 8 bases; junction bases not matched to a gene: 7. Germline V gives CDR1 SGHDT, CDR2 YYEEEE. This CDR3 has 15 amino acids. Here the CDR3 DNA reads TGTGCCAGCAGCTTGGGACAGGGAAGGCAAGAAAAACTGTTTTTT. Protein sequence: CASSLGQGRQEKLFF.

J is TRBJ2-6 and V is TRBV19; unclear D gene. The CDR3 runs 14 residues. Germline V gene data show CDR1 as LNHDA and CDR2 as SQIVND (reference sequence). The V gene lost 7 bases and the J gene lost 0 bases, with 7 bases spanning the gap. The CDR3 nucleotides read TGTGCCAGTAACTCCTTCTCTGGGGCCAACGTCCTGACTTTC. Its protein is CASNSFSGANVLTF.